One and the same sample provided the 24 T cell receptor beta chains below, sequenced in a study of beta chain features in type 1 diabetes. Sequencing targeted expressed TCRB transcripts, as all isolated RNA had been reverse transcribed. TCRdb's copy holds only in-frame clones and misses some; the assay was immunoSEQ multiplex PCR. The sample lists about 280,000 clones; approximately 15% were seen once. No antigen has been assigned to these receptors. Study-wide points: Significant though moderate, a shortening of TCRB CDR3s appeared in all four CD4+ subsets of Type 1 diabetes patients.

Sequencing was performed on naive CD4+ T cells from blood. Receptors originate from a man between 18 and 35 years old with type 1 diabetes.

The genes are TRBV28 and TRBJ2-2, with D possibly being TRBD2 (6 bases). V was trimmed by 4 bases and J by 5 bases, leaving 14 bases between them. Germline V gene sequence: CDR1 MDHEN, CDR2 SYDVKM. CDR3 length: 15 amino acids. The CDR3 sequence: CASSSPGVRTGELFF. CDR3 bases: TGTGCCAGCAGTTCCCCGGGGGTTCGGACCGGGGAGCTGTTTTTT.

The genes are TRBV27 and TRBJ2-1, with TRBD2 identical over 10 bases. Trimming took 9 bases from V and 2 from J; bases not matched to a gene: 7. The CDR3 has 15 residues. In germline, CDR1 is MNHEY, CDR2 SMNVEV (reference sequence). The CDR3 sequence is CASHFLAGAYNEQFF. The CDR3 bases are TGTGCCAGTCACTTCCTAGCGGGGGCCTACAATGAGCAGTTCTTC.

The V gene is TRBV6-4, the J gene TRBJ1-1; TRBD1 is a possible D gene (5 bases). Trimming took 0 bases from V and 6 from J, leaving 11 bases between them. Germline V lookup: CDR1 MRHNA, CDR2 SNTAGT. The CDR3 is 14 residues long. CDR3 nucleotide sequence: TGTGCCAGCAGTGACTCGGGGGGGATATCTGAAGCTTTCTTT. It is translated as CASSDSGGISEAFF.

CDR3 in DNA: TGCGCCAGCAGCTCTTATTCGTCTTGGTCTAGGGGTGAGACCCAGTACTTC. Translation gives CASSSYSSWSRGETQYF. The chain has TRBV4-3 and TRBJ2-5; tentative D call: TRBD1 (5 bases). V was pared by 5 bases and J by 5 bases, with 24 bases between. This CDR3 region has 17 residues. Germline CDR1 is LGHNA and CDR2 is YSLEER.

The chain uses TRBV7-2 and TRBJ2-5; 14 bases fit TRBD2. The V gene end was trimmed by 5 bases and the J gene end by 5 bases; junction bases not matched to a gene: 4. The CDR3 has 15 amino acids. Germline V CDR1 and CDR2: SGHTA, FQGNSA. The CDR3 nucleotides read TGTGCCAGCAGCCGACTAGCGGGGGGGCGGGAGACCCAGTACTTC. The encoded protein is CASSRLAGGRETQYF. Looking up the rest from reference TRBV7-2 and TRBJ2-5 gives the full variable domain: GAGVSQSPSNKVTEKGKDVELRCDPISGHTALYWYRQSLGQGLEFLIYFQGNSAPDKSGLPSDRFSAERTGGSVSTLTIQRTQQEDSAVYLCASSRLAGGRETQYFGPGTRLLVL.

This clone was counted only a few times. This chain connects TRBV18 to TRBJ1-4; TRBD1 aligns across 7 bases. The CDR3 covers 13 residues. Germline CDR1 and CDR2: KGHSH and LQKENI. V lost 6 bases and J lost 6; bases outside the gene matches: 4. The CDR3 DNA sequence: TGTGCCAGCTCCGTAGGGGGCCATGAAAAACTGTTTTTT. As protein: CASSVGGHEKLFF. The full variable domain, with the rest looked up from reference TRBV18 and TRBJ1-4, is NAGVMQNPRHLVRRRGQEARLRCSPMKGHSHVYWYRQLPEEGLKFMVYLQKENIIDESGMPKERFSAEFPKEGPSILRIQQVVRGDSAAYFCASSVGGHEKLFFGSGTQLSVL.

The chain carries TRBV19 and TRBJ2-2; D perhaps matches TRBD2 (5 bases). The CDR3 extends over 13 amino acids. V lost 9 bases, J lost 5 bases, and 13 bases lay in between. Looked up from germline, CDR1 is LNHDA and CDR2 is SQIVND (reference sequence). The CDR3 DNA sequence: TGTGCCAGCCGGCCCCCGGGGACCGGGGAGCTGTTTTTT. Translated, it gives CASRPPGTGELFF.

This clone was observed a handful of times. The V call is TRBV18, the J call TRBJ2-1, with D tentatively TRBD1 (5 bases). There are 13 residues in the CDR3. Deletions cut 3 bases from V and 4 bases from J, with 7 bases between. Germline CDR1 reads KGHSH; CDR2 reads LQKENI. CDR3 coding DNA: TGTGCCAGCTCACCCCCAGGGTACAATGAGCAGTTCTTC. Translating it yields CASSPPGYNEQFF.

The sample holds a few counts of this clone. This sequence joins TRBV6-5 and TRBJ2-7, with D perhaps matching TRBD2 (6 bases). The CDR3 length is 14 residues. V lost 6 bases and J 2 bases, leaving 14 bases between the germline ends. Germline values: CDR1 MNHEY, CDR2 SVGAGI. The CDR3 sequence: CASRPLGLPYEQYF. CDR3 nucleotides: TGTGCCAGCAGACCCCTCGGACTACCCTACGAGCAGTACTTC.

The chain couples TRBV28 to TRBJ2-7; a possible D gene is TRBD2 (6 bases). In germline, CDR1 is MDHEN, CDR2 SYDVKM. The CDR3 runs to 15 residues. The V end lost 10 bases, the J end lost 0 bases, and 19 bases lay between the germline ends. The CDR3 sequence: CATRGLPPSSYEQYF. Here the CDR3 DNA reads TGTGCCACCCGAGGACTACCCCCGAGCTCCTACGAGCAGTACTTC.

The genes are TRBV28 and TRBJ2-1; 9 nucleotides match TRBD1. The V gene's germline CDR1 is MDHEN and CDR2 SYDVKM. With V trimmed by 3 bases and J by 5 bases, 2 bases remained unmatched. The CDR3 sequence is 14 residues long. Here the CDR3 DNA reads TGTGCCAGCAGTTTTGGGGACAGGGACAATGAGCAGTTCTTC. Its protein is CASSFGDRDNEQFF.

This clone appeared a few times. The chain has TRBV28 and TRBJ1-1, with D possibly TRBD1 on 5 matching bases. The V and J ends lost 4 bases and 1 base respectively, with 13 bases between them. The CDR3 contains 15 residues. The germline V gene has CDR1 MDHEN and CDR2 SYDVKM. CDR3 nucleotides: TGTGCCAGCAGTTCCACAGGTCCGAGGAACACTGAAGCTTTCTTT. It translates to CASSSTGPRNTEAFF.

The chain couples TRBV20-1 to TRBJ2-1, with D hard to call. CDR1 is DFQATT, CDR2 SNEGSKA, per germline (reference sequence). This CDR3 comprises 11 residues. V lost 7 bases, J lost 6 bases, and 10 bases lay in between. The CDR3 reads CSVSGSNEQFF. The CDR3, as DNA: TGCAGTGTATCAGGATCCAATGAGCAGTTCTTC.

The gene calls are TRBV28 and TRBJ1-1, with 9 bases matching TRBD1. The CDR3 is 14 amino acids. Trimming removed 6 bases from V and 5 bases from J; junction bases left unmatched: 7. CDR1 MDHEN and CDR2 SYDVKM come from the germline V gene. DNA of the CDR3: TGTGCCAGCAGACGGGACAGGGTGTGGACTGAAGCTTTCTTT. This translates into CASRRDRVWTEAFF.

This chain joins TRBV4-3 and TRBJ1-5; D ambiguous. V shed 0 bases and J shed 7 bases, with 13 bases lying between them. The CDR3 spans 15 residues. Germline CDR1 LGHNA, CDR2 YSLEER. CDR3 sequence: CASSQDFSGRQPQHF. CDR3 nucleotides: TGCGCCAGCAGCCAAGATTTTTCGGGGAGACAGCCCCAGCATTTT.

This sequence joins TRBV6-1 and TRBJ1-6, with 9 bases matching TRBD1. Germline lookup yields CDR1 MNHNS and CDR2 SASEGT. Trimming removed 6 bases from V and 8 bases from J; junction bases left unmatched: 11. The CDR3 totals 16 residues. This CDR3 reads CASREQGAGPHSPLHF. Here the CDR3 DNA reads TGTGCCAGCAGGGAACAGGGGGCTGGTCCCCATTCACCCCTCCACTTT.

The chain carries TRBV7-8 and TRBJ1-1; D perhaps matches TRBD1 (6 bases). Germline values: CDR1 SGHVS, CDR2 FQNEAQ. Trimming cost V 2 bases and J 5 bases, with 15 bases left between them. The CDR3 has 15 residues. The CDR3 region is CASSLFSGAGTEAFF. The DNA of the CDR3 is TGTGCCAGCAGCTTATTTTCAGGGGCCGGGACTGAAGCTTTCTTT.

The V call is TRBV27, the J call TRBJ1-4; D unresolved. The V end was cut by 6 bases, the J end by 7 bases, with 6 bases between. This CDR3 comprises 11 residues. The germline gives CDR1 MNHEY, CDR2 SMNVEV (reference sequence). CDR3 in DNA: TGTGCCAGCAGGTCGAGTGAAAAACTGTTTTTT. It is translated as CASRSSEKLFF.

This clone was observed a handful of times. The chain couples TRBV28 to TRBJ1-1; 9 nucleotides line up with TRBD1. Germline-derived CDR1 and CDR2 are MDHEN and SYDVKM. CDR3 length: 16 residues. V trimming: 5 bases; J trimming: 5 bases; junction bases outside the gene matches: 12. Here the CDR3 reads CASSPRDRARRTEAFF. In nucleotides, the CDR3 is TGTGCCAGCAGTCCCCGGGACAGGGCCCGGAGAACTGAAGCTTTCTTT.

This clone was seen only a few times. The chain couples TRBV30 to TRBJ2-7; 8 bases are shared with TRBD2. The CDR3 is 14 amino acids. Germline CDR1 and CDR2: GTSNPN and SVGIG (reference sequence). J gave up 4 bases and V 5 bases, and 10 bases lay outside the gene matches. The DNA for the CDR3 is TGTGCCTGGGAGGATCGGGGGGGGCTTTACGAGCAGTACTTC. This sequence encodes CAWEDRGGLYEQYF.

V gene TRBV2 combines with J gene TRBJ2-1; D remains ambiguous. V lost 0 bases and J lost 0, with 9 bases in between. This CDR3 has 16 residues. From germline, CDR1 is SNHLY and CDR2 FYNNEI. The CDR3 sequence: CASSEAAAYSYNEQFF. DNA of the CDR3: TGTGCCAGCAGTGAAGCAGCAGCGTACTCCTACAATGAGCAGTTCTTC.

A few counts support this clone. In nucleotides, the CDR3 is TGTGCCAGCAGCCAGACAGGGGGCTCATACAGCTCCTACAATGAGCAGTTCTTC. It codes for CASSQTGGSYSSYNEQFF. This sequence joins TRBV6-4 and TRBJ2-1; 10 bases are shared with TRBD1. The trim removed 6 bases at V and 0 bases at J, leaving 11 bases unmatched. CDR1 and CDR2 from the germline V gene are MRHNA and SNTAGT. The CDR3 sequence is 18 residues long.

This clone has more than one count but fewer than ten. The chain joins TRBV5-6 to TRBJ2-3; D unclear. This CDR3 contains 14 residues. CDR1 SGHDT and CDR2 YYEEEE come from the germline V gene. V was shortened by 4 bases and J by 4 bases, with 13 bases between the two germline ends. CDR3 bases: TGTGCCAGCAGCATGCCCCAGAGGTCAGATACGCAGTATTTT. It is translated as CASSMPQRSDTQYF.

This clone was seen a few times. The chain is built from TRBV29-1 and TRBJ1-2, with 9 positions matching TRBD1. The trim removed 6 bases at V and 0 bases at J, leaving 2 bases unmatched. CDR1 is SQVTM and CDR2 is ANQGSEA in the germline V gene. This CDR3 contains 13 residues. For the CDR3, the DNA is TGCAGCGTGGGGACAGGGCCTAACTATGGCTACACCTTC. Encoded protein: CSVGTGPNYGYTF.